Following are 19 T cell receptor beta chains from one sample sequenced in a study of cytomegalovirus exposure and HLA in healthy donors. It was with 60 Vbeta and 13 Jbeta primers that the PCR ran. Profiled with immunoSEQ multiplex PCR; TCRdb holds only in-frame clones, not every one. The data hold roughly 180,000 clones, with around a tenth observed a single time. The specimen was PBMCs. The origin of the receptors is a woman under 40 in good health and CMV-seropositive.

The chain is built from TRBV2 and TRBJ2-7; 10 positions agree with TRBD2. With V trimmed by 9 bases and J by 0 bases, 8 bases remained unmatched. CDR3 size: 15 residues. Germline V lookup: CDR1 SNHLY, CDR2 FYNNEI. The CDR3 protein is CARGTSEQNSYEQYF. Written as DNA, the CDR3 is TGTGCCAGAGGGACTAGCGAACAAAACTCCTACGAGCAGTACTTC.

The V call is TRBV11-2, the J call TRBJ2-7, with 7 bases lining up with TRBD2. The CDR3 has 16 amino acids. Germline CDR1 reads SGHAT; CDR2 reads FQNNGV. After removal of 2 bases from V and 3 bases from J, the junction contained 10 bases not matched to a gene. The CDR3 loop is CASSLMRSAGIYEQYF. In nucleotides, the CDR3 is TGTGCCAGCAGCTTAATGCGGTCAGCGGGGATCTACGAGCAGTACTTC. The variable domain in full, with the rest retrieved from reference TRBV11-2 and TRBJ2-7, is EAGVAQSPRYKIIEKRQSVAFWCNPISGHATLYWYQQILGQGPKLLIQFQNNGVVDDSQLPKDRFSAERLKGVDSTLKIQPAKLEDSAVYLCASSLMRSAGIYEQYFGPGTRLTVT.

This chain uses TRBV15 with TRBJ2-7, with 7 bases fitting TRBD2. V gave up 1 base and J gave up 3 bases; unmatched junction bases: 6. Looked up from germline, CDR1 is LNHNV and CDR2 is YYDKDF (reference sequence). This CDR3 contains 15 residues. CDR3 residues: CATSRVSGTFYEQYF. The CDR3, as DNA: TGTGCCACCAGCAGAGTGAGCGGGACCTTCTACGAGCAGTACTTC.

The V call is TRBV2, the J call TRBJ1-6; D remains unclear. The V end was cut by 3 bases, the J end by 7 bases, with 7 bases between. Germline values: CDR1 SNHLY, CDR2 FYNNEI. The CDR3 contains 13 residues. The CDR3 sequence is CASSDRGNSPLHF. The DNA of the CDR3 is TGTGCCAGCAGTGATCGAGGAAATTCACCCCTCCACTTT.

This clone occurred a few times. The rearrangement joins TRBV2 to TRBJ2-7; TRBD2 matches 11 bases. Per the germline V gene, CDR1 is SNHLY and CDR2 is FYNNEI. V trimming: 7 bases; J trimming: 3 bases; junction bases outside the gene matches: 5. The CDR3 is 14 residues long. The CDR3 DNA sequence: TGTGCCAGCACCGGGACTAGCGGCCTCTACGAGCAGTACTTC. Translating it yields CASTGTSGLYEQYF.

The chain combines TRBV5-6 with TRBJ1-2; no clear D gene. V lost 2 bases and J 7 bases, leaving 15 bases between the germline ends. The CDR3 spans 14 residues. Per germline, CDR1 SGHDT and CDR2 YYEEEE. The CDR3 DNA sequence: TGTGCCAGCAGCTTAAAGGTGGAGGGTTTTGGCTACACCTTC. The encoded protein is CASSLKVEGFGYTF.

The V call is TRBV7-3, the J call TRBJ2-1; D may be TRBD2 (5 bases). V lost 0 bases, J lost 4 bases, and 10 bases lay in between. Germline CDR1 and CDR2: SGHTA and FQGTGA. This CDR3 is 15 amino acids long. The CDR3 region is CASSLTETTYNEQFF. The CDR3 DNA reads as TGTGCCAGCAGCTTAACTGAGACTACATACAATGAGCAGTTCTTC.

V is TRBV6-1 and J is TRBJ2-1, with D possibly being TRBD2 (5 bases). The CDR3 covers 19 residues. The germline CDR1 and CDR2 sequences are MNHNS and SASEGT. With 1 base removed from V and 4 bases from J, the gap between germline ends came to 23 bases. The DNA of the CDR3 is TGTGCCAGCAGTGAAGGAGGTAGCTGGGAGACGTGGCTGTACAATGAGCAGTTCTTC. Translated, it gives CASSEGGSWETWLYNEQFF.

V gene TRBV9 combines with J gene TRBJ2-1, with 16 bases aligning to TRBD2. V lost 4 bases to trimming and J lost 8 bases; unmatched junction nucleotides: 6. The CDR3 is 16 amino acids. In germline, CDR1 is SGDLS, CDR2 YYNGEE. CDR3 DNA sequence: TGTGCCAGCAGCCCGGGACTAGCGGGAGGGCCGCATGAGCAGTTCTTC. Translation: CASSPGLAGGPHEQFF.

CDR3 DNA: TGTGCCAGCAGCTCCCATTCTCGACTAGCGGGATCCGGGGAGCTGTTTTTT. Its translation is CASSSHSRLAGSGELFF. The chain employs TRBV11-3 and TRBJ2-2, with TRBD2 matching 11 bases. Losses at the gene ends were 4 bases for V and 6 bases for J; bases not matched to a gene: 10. Germline V CDR1 and CDR2: SGHNT, YENEEA. The CDR3 has 17 amino acids. Based on the CDR3 plus reference TRBV11-3 and TRBJ2-2, the full variable domain is EAGVVQSPRYKIIEKKQPVAFWCNPISGHNTLYWYLQNLGQGPELLIRYENEEAVDDSQLPKDRFSAERLKGVDSTLKIQPAELGDSAVYLCASSSHSRLAGSGELFFGEGSRLTVL.

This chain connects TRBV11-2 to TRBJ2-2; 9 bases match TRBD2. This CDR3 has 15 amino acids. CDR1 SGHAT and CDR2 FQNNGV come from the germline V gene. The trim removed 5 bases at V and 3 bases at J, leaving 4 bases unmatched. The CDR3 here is CASSLSGSYTGELFF. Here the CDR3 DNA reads TGTGCCAGCAGCCTTAGCGGGAGCTACACCGGGGAGCTGTTTTTT.

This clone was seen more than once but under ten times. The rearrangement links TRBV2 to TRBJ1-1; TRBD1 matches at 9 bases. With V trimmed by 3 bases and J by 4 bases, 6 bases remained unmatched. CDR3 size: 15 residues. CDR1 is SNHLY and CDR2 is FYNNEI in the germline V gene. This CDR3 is CASSEDRGSATEAFF. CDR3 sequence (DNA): TGTGCCAGCAGTGAGGACAGGGGCAGTGCCACTGAAGCTTTCTTT.

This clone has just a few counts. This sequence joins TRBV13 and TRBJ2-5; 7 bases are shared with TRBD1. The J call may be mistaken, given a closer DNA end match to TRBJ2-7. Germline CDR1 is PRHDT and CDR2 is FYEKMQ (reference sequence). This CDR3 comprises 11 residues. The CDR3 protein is CASSRQGEQYF. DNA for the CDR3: TGTGCCAGCAGCAGACAGGGCGAGCAGTACTTC.

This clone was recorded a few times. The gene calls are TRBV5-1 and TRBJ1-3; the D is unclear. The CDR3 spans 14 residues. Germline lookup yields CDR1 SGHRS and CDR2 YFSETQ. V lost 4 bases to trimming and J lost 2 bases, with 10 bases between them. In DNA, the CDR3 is TGCGCCAGCAGCCCATCGAGCCCTGGAAACACCATATATTTT. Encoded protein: CASSPSSPGNTIYF.

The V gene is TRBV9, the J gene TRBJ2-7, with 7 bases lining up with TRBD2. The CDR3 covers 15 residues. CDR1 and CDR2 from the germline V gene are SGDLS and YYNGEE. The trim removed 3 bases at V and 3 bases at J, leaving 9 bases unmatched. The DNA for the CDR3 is TGTGCCAGCAGCGCCAGCCCTAGCGGCCGCTACGAGCAGTACTTC. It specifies CASSASPSGRYEQYF.

The CDR3 coding sequence is TGCGCCAGCGGGGGAAACGACAGGGGGGTTTACAATGAGCAGTTCTTC. It codes for CASGGNDRGVYNEQFF. The chain recombines TRBV5-1 with TRBJ2-1; 9 nucleotides agree with TRBD1. The CDR3 is 16 amino acids. The trim removed 7 bases at V and 4 bases at J, leaving 12 bases unmatched. Germline V lookup: CDR1 SGHRS, CDR2 YFSETQ.

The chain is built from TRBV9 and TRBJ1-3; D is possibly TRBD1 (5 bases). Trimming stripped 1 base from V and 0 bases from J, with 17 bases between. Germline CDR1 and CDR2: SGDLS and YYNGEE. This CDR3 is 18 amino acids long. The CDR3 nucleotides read TGTGCCAGCAGCGTAAGCGGGACTACGTTTTTCTCTGGAAACACCATATATTTT. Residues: CASSVSGTTFFSGNTIYF. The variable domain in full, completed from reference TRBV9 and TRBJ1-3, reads DSGVTQTPKHLITATGQRVTLRCSPRSGDLSVYWYQQSLDQGLQFLIQYYNGEERAKGNILERFSAQQFPDLHSELNLSSLELGDSALYFCASSVSGTTFFSGNTIYFGEGSWLTVV.

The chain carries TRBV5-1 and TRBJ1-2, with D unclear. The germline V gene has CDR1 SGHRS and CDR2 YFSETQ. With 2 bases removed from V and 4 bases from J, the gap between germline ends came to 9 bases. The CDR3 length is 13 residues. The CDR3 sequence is CASSFRTAYGYTF. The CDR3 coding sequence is TGCGCCAGCAGCTTTCGGACTGCCTATGGCTACACCTTC.

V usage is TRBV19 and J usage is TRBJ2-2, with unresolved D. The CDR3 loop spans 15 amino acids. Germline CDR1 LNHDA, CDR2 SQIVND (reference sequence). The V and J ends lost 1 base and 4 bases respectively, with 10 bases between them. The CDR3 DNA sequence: TGTGCCAGTAGTATAGGTCTGTCGTTCACCGGGGAGCTGTTTTTT. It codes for CASSIGLSFTGELFF.